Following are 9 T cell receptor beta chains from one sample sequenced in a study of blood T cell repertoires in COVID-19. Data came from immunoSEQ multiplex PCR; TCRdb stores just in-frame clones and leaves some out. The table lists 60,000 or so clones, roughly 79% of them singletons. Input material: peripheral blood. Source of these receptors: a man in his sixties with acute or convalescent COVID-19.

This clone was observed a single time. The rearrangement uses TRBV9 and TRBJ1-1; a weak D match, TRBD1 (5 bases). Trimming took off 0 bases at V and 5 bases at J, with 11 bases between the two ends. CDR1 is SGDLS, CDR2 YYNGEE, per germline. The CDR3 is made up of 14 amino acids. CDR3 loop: CASSVASGNTEAFF. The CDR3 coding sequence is TGTGCCAGCAGCGTAGCTTCAGGGAATACTGAAGCTTTCTTT.

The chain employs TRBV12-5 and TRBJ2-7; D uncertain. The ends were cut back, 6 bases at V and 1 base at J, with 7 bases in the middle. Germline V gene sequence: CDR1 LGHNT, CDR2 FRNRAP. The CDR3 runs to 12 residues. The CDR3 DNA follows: TGTGCTAGTGGCCCAGGATCCTACGAGCAGTACTTC. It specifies CASGPGSYEQYF.

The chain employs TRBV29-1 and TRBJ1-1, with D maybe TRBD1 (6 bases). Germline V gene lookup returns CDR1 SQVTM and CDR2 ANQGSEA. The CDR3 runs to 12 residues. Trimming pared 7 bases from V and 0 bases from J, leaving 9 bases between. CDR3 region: CSAGALNTEAFF. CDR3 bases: TGCAGCGCGGGGGCCCTGAACACTGAAGCTTTCTTT.

CDR3 DNA sequence: TGTGCCAGCAGTTTTGTCAGGAATTCACCCCTCCACTTT. Its translation: CASSFVRNSPLHF. The chain joins TRBV12-3 or TRBV12-4 to TRBJ1-6; no firm D call. V shed 3 bases and J shed 7 bases, with 7 bases lying between them. The length of the CDR3 is 13 residues.

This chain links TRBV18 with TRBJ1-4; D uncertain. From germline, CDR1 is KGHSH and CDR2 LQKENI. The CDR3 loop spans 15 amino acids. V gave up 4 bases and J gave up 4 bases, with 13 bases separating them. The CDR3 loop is CASSQALSGNEKLFF. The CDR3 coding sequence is TGTGCCAGCTCACAAGCCCTAAGTGGTAATGAAAAACTGTTTTTT.

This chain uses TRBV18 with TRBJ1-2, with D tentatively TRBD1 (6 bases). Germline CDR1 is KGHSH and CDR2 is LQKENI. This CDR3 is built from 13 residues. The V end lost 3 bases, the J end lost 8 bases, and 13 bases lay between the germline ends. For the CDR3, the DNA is TGTGCCAGCTCACCCTCGGACAGCTGGGGCTACACCTTC. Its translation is CASSPSDSWGYTF. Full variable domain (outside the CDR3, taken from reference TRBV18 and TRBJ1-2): NAGVMQNPRHLVRRRGQEARLRCSPMKGHSHVYWYRQLPEEGLKFMVYLQKENIIDESGMPKERFSAEFPKEGPSILRIQQVVRGDSAAYFCASSPSDSWGYTFGSGTRLTVV.

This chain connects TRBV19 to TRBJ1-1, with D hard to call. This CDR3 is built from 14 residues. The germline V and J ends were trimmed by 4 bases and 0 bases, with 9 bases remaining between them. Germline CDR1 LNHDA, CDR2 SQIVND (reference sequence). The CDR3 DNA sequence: TGTGCCAGTAGTAGTGAGAGGGTGAACACTGAAGCTTTCTTT. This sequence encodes CASSSERVNTEAFF.

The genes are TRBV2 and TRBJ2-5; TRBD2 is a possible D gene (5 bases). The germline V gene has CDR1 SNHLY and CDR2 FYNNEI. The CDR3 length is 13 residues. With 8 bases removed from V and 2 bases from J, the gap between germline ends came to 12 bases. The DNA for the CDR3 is TGTGCCAGCTGCCCGTCGGGGCAAGAGACCCAGTACTTC. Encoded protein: CASCPSGQETQYF.

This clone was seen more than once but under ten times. The chain's CDR3 is CASSSQGYGNSPLHF. In nucleotides, the CDR3 is TGTGCCAGTAGTTCACAGGGGTACGGAAATTCACCCCTCCACTTT. V usage is TRBV19 and J usage is TRBJ1-6; 7 bases match TRBD1. The length of the CDR3 is 15 residues. The trim removed 5 bases at V and 7 bases at J, leaving 8 bases unmatched. Germline V gives CDR1 LNHDA, CDR2 SQIVND (reference sequence).